The present TCR beta chain was sequenced within a study of metastatic and nonmetastatic thyroid tumors. Study-level background: Across blood and tumor or nodule tissue, repertoires from malignant and benign thyroid patients were compared with one another. Regarding the study as a whole: In both blood and tumor samples, TCR beta diversity was reported significantly higher for malignant than benign nodules.

Germline CDR1 and CDR2: MNHEY and SMNVEV (reference sequence). Trimming removed 3 bases from V and 1 base from J, with 10 bases in between. The CDR3 loop spans 14 amino acids. Note on this clone: Antigen specificity is unknown.

Authors' methods: A distant-metastasis classifier for papillary thyroid cancer was built using CDR3 differences across clinicopathological groups. TCRdb recomputed clones from the PCR reads via MiXCR. TCRdb, not the authors, supplied the V and J calls. Counted here are 25,000 to 30,000 clones, around 3.9% occurring once; the ten biggest clones make up about 3.3%. Each patient came to thyroid surgery without any prior treatment (of any kind). The material sequenced was blood. This chain links TRBV27 with TRBJ2-7; D gene unclear. This TCR was recovered from a male donor with papillary thyroid cancer or a benign thyroid nodule (not recorded which). Some clones in this sample may be carry-over from other donors' samples. CDR3: CASSFYQSSYEQYF. The DNA of the CDR3 is TGTGCCAGCAGTTTCTACCAAAGTTCCTACGAGCAGTACTTC.